This passage covers 5 T cell receptor beta chains from one sample sequenced in a study of blood T cell repertoires in COVID-19. The repertoire was sequenced with immunoSEQ multiplex PCR; TCRdb's copy has only in-frame clones and lacks some. The sample includes around 170,000 clones, around 89% seen only once; the top ten take 1.5% to 2%. Sequenced: peripheral blood. The origin of the receptors is a man between 18 and 35 years old who had recovered from COVID-19.

The J gene is TRBJ2-2, the V gene TRBV6-2 or TRBV6-3, with D tentatively TRBD1 (6 bases). V shed 5 bases and J shed 1 base, with 11 bases lying between them. This CDR3 has 15 residues. Germline assignment: CDR1 MNHEY and CDR2 SVGEGT. The CDR3 DNA follows: TGTGCCAGCAGTCGCACAGGGAAGAACACCGGGGAGCTGTTTTTT. Its protein product is CASSRTGKNTGELFF.

The DNA of the CDR3 is TGTGCCAGCAGTTTCCGACAGAATGAAAAACTGTTTTTT. Its translation is CASSFRQNEKLFF. The genes are TRBV12-3 or TRBV12-4 and TRBJ1-4, with D tentatively TRBD1 (5 bases). The CDR3 spans 13 residues. With 3 bases removed from V and 5 bases from J, the gap between germline ends came to 7 bases.

This chain connects TRBV5-1 to TRBJ2-3; 10 nucleotides line up with TRBD2. The CDR3 totals 15 residues. CDR1 is SGHRS, CDR2 YFSETQ, per germline. Losses at the gene ends were 6 bases for V and 1 base for J; bases not matched to a gene: 5. This CDR3 is CASIEREGGTDTQYF. In DNA form, the CDR3 reads TGCGCCAGCATAGAGCGGGAGGGTGGCACAGATACGCAGTATTTT.

The chain has TRBV4-3 and TRBJ2-7; TRBD2 agrees at 8 bases. Germline V CDR1 and CDR2: LGHNA, YSLEER. J gave up 5 bases and V 0 bases, and 6 bases lay outside the gene matches. This CDR3 has 15 residues. The CDR3 spells CASSQDIAGLNEQYF. CDR3 DNA: TGCGCCAGCAGCCAAGATATAGCGGGACTCAACGAGCAGTACTTC.

V gene TRBV5-1 combines with J gene TRBJ2-1, with 8 bases lining up with TRBD1. Germline V lookup: CDR1 SGHRS, CDR2 YFSETQ. J was trimmed by 8 bases and V by 1 base; bases with no gene match: 5. This CDR3 has 14 residues. CDR3 sequence reads: CASSLSGTGDEQFF. The CDR3, as DNA: TGCGCCAGCAGCTTGTCTGGGACAGGCGATGAGCAGTTCTTC.